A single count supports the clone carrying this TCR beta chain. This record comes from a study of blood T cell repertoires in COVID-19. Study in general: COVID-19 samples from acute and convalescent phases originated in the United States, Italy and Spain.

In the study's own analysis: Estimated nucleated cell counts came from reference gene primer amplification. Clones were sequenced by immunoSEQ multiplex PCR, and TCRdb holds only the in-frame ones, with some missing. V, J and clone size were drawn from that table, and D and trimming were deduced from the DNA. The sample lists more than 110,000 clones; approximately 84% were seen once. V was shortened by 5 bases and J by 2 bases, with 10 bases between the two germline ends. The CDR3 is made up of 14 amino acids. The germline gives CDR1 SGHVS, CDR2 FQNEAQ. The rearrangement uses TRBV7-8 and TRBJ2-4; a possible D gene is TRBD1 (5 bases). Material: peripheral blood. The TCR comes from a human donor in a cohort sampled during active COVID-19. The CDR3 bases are TGTGCCAGCAGCGAGCAGGGAACCAAAAACATTCAGTACTTC. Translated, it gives CASSEQGTKNIQYF.